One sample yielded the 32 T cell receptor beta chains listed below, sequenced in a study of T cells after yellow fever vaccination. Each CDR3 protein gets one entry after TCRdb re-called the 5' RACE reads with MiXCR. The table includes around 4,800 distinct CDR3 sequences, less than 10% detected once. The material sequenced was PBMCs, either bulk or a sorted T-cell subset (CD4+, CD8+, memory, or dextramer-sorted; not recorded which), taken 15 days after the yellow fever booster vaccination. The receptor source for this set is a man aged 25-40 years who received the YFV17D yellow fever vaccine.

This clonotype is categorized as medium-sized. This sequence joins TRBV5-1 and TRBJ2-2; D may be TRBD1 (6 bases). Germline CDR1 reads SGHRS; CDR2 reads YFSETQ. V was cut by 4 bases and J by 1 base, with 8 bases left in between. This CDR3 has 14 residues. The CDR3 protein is CASSPGQNTGELFF. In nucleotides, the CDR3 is TGCGCCAGCAGCCCGGGACAGAACACCGGGGAGCTGTTTTTT.

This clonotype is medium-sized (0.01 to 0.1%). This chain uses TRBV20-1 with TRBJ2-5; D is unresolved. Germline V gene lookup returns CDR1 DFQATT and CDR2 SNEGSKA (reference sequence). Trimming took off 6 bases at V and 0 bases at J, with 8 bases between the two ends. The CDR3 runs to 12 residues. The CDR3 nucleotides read TGCAGTGCCAGCAAGTACCAAGAGACCCAGTACTTC. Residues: CSASKYQETQYF.

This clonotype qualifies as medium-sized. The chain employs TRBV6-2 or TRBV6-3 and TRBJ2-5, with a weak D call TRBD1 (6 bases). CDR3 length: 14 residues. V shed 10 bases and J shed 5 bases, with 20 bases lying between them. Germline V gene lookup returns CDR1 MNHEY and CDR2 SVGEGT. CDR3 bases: TGTGCCACCGGTCGAGACAGGCCGTGGGAGACCCAGTACTTC. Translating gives CATGRDRPWETQYF.

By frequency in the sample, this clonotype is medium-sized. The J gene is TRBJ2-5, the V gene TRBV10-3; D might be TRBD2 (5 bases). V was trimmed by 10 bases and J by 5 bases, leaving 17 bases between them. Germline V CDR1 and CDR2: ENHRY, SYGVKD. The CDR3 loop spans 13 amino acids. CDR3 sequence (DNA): TGTGCCACCCGTCTGGGAGACACGGAGACCCAGTACTTC. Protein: CATRLGDTETQYF.

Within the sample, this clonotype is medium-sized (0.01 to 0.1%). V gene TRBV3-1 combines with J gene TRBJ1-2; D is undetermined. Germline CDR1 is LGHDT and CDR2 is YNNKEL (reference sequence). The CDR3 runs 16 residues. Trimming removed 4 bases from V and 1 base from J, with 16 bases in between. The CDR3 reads CASSPTGTRVNYGYTF. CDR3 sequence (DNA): TGTGCCAGCAGCCCAACCGGTACCCGGGTTAACTATGGCTACACCTTC.

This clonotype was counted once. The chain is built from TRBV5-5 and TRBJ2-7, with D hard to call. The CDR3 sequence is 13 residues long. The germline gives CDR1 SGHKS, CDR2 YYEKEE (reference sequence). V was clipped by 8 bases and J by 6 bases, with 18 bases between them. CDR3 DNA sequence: TGTGCCAGGGGCCTCGGGCTGCCGGGCGAGCAGTACTTC. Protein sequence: CARGLGLPGEQYF. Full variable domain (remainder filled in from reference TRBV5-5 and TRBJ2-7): DAGVTQSPTHLIKTRGQQVTLRCSPISGHKSVSWYQQVLGQGPQFIFQYYEKEERGRGNFPDRFSARQFPNYSSELNVNALLLGDSALYLCARGLGLPGEQYFGPGTRLTVT.

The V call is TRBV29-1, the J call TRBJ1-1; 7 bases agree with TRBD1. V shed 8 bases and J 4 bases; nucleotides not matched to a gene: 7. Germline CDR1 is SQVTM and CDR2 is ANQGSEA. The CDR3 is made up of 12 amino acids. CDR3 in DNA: TGCAGCATAAACAGGGGTAGCACTGAAGCTTTCTTT. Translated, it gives CSINRGSTEAFF.

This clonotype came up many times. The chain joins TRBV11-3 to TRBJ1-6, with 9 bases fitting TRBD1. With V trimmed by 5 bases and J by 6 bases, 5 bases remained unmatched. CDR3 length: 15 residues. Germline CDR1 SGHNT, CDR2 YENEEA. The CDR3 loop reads CASSPSTGGNSPLHF. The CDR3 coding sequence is TGTGCCAGCAGCCCCTCGACAGGGGGTAATTCACCCCTCCACTTT.

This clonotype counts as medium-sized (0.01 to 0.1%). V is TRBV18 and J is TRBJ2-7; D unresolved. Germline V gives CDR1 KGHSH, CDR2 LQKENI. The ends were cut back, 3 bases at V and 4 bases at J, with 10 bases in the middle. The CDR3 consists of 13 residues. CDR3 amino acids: CASSPLADYEQYF. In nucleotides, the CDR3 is TGTGCCAGCTCACCCCTTGCGGATTACGAGCAGTACTTC. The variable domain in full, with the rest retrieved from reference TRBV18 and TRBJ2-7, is NAGVMQNPRHLVRRRGQEARLRCSPMKGHSHVYWYRQLPEEGLKFMVYLQKENIIDESGMPKERFSAEFPKEGPSILRIQQVVRGDSAAYFCASSPLADYEQYFGPGTRLTVT.

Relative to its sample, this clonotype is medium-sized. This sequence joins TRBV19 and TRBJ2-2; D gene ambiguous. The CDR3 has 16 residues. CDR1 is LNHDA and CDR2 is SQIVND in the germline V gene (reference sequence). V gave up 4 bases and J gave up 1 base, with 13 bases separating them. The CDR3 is CASSTYATGNTGELFF. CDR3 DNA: TGTGCCAGTAGTACTTACGCGACCGGGAACACCGGGGAGCTGTTTTTT.

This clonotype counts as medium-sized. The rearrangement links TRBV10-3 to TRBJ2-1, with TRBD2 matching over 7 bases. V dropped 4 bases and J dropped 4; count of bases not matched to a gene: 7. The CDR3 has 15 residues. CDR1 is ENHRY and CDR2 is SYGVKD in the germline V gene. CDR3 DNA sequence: TGTGCCATCAGTGGCCGGACTAGTGCTTACAATGAGCAGTTCTTC. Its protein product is CAISGRTSAYNEQFF.

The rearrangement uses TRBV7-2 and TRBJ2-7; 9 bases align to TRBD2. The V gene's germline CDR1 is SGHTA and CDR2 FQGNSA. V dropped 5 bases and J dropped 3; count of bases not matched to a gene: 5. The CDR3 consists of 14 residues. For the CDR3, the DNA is TGTGCCAGCAGCGAGACTAGCGGAATCTACGAGCAGTACTTC. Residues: CASSETSGIYEQYF.

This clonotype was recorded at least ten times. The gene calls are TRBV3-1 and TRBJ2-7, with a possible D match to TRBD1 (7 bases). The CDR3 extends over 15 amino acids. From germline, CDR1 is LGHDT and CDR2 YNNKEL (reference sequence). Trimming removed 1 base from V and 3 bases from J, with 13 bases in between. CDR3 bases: TGTGCCAGCAGCCAAGCAGGGGGTAGCGGCTACGAGCAGTACTTC. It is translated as CASSQAGGSGYEQYF.

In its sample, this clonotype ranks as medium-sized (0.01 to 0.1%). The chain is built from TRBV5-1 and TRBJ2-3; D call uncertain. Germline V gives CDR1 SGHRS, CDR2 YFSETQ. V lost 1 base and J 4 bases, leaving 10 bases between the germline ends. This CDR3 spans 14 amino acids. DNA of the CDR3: TGCGCCAGCAGCTTGACGCGGCTTGCAGATACGCAGTATTTT. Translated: CASSLTRLADTQYF. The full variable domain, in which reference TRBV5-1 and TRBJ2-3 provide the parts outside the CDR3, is KAGVTQTPRYLIKTRGQQVTLSCSPISGHRSVSWYQQTPGQGLQFLFEYFSETQRNKGNFPGRFSGRQFSNSRSEMNVSTLELGDSALYLCASSLTRLADTQYFGPGTRLTVL.

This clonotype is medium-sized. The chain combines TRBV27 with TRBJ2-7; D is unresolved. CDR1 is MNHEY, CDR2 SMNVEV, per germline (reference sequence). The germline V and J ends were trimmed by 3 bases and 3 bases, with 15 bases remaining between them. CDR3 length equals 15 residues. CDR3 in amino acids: CASSFGPGVIYEQYF. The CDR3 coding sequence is TGTGCCAGCAGTTTCGGGCCCGGTGTCATCTACGAGCAGTACTTC.

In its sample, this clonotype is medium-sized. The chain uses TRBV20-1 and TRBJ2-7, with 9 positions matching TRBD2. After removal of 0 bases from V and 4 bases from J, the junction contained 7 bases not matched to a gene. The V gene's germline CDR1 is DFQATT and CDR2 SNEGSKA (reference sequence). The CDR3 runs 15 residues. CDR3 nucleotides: TGCAGTGCTAGAGATCTGGCGGGAGGGGGTTACGAGCAGTACTTC. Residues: CSARDLAGGGYEQYF.

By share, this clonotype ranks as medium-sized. The CDR3, as DNA: TGCAGCGTCCGGGACAGGGATCATGGCTACACCTTC. Translating gives CSVRDRDHGYTF. This chain links TRBV29-1 with TRBJ1-2; 9 nucleotides line up with TRBD1. Germline V gene lookup returns CDR1 SQVTM and CDR2 ANQGSEA. There are 12 residues in the CDR3. V was clipped by 6 bases and J by 6 bases; unmatched bases: 5.

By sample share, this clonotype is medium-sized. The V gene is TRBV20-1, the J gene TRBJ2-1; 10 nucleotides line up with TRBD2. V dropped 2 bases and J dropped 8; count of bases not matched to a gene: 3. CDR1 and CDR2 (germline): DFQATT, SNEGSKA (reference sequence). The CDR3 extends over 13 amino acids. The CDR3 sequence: CSARLAGAYEQFF. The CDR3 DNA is TGCAGTGCTAGACTAGCGGGAGCGTATGAGCAGTTCTTC.

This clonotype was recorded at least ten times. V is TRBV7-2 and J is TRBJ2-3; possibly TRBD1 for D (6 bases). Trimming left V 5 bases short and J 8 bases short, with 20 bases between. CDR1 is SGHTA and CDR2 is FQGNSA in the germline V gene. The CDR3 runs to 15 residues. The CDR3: CASSVTGTSKGTQYF. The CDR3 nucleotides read TGTGCCAGCAGCGTCACCGGGACATCAAAGGGTACGCAGTATTTT.

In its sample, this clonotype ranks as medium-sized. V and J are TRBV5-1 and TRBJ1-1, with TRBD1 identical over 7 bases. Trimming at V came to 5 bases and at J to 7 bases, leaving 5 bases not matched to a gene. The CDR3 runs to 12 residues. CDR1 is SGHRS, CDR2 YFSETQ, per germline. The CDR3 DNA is TGCGCCAGCAGACCTGACAGGGATGAAGCTTTCTTT. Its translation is CASRPDRDEAFF.

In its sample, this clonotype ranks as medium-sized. Written as DNA, the CDR3 is TGTGCCAGCAGCTACCAGGGGGGAGAGACCCAGTACTTC. Translated, it gives CASSYQGGETQYF. This chain links TRBV5-6 with TRBJ2-5; maybe TRBD1 (7 bases). Trimming stripped 3 bases from V and 4 bases from J, with 10 bases between. This CDR3 has 13 residues. Germline-derived CDR1 and CDR2 are SGHDT and YYEEEE.

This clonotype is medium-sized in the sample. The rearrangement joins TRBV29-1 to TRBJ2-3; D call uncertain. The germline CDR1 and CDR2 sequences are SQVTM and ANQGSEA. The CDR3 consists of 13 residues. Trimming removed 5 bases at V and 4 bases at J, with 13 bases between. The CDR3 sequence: CSVTSTAPDTQYF. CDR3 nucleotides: TGCAGCGTTACGTCCACAGCGCCAGATACGCAGTATTTT.

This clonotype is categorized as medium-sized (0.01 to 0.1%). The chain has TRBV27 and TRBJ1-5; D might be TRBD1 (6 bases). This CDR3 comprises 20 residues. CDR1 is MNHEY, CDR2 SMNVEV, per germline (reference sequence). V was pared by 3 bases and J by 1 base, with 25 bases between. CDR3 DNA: TGTGCCAGCAGTTTCGTCGGAATTGGGCGGTTTAGGGGGAGCAATCAGCCCCAGCATTTT. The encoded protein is CASSFVGIGRFRGSNQPQHF.

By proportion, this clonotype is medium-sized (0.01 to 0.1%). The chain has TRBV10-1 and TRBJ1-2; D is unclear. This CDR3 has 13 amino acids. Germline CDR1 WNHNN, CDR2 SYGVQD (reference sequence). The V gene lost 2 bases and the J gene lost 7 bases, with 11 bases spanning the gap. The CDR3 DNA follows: TGCGCCAGCAGTGAGGAGCCAGCCTCTGGCTACACCTTC. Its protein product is CASSEEPASGYTF.

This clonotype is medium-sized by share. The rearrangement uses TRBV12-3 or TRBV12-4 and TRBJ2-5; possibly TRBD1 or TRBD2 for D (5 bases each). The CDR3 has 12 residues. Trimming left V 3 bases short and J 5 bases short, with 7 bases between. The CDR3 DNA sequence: TGTGCCAGCAGTTTGTGGGGGGAGACCCAGTACTTC. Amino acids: CASSLWGETQYF.

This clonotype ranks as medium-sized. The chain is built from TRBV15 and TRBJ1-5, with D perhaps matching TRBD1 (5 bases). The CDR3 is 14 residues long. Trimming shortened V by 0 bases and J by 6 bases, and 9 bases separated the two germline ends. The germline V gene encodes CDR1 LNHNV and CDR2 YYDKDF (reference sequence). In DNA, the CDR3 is TGTGCCACCAGCAGAGAGGGGGGGATTCAGCCCCAGCATTTT. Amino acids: CATSREGGIQPQHF. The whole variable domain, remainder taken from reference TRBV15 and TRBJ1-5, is DAMVIQNPRYQVTQFGKPVTLSCSQTLNHNVMYWYQQKSSQAPKLLFHYYDKDFNNEADTPDNFQSRRPNTSFCFLDIRSPGLGDTAMYLCATSREGGIQPQHFGDGTRLSIL.

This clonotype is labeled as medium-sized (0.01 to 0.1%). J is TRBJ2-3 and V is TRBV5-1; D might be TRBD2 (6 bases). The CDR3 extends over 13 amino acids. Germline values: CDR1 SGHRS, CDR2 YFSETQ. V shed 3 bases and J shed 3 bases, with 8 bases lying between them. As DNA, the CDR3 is TGCGCCAGCAGCTCGGGACTTACAGATACGCAGTATTTT. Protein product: CASSSGLTDTQYF.

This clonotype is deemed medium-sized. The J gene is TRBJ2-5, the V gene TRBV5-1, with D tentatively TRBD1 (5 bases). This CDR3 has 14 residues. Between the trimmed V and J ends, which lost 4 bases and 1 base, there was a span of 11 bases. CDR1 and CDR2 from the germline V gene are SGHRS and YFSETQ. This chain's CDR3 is CASSLGHPQETQYF. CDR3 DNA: TGCGCCAGCAGCCTCGGACACCCCCAAGAGACCCAGTACTTC. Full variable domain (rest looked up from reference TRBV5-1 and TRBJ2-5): KAGVTQTPRYLIKTRGQQVTLSCSPISGHRSVSWYQQTPGQGLQFLFEYFSETQRNKGNFPGRFSGRQFSNSRSEMNVSTLELGDSALYLCASSLGHPQETQYFGPGTRLLVL.

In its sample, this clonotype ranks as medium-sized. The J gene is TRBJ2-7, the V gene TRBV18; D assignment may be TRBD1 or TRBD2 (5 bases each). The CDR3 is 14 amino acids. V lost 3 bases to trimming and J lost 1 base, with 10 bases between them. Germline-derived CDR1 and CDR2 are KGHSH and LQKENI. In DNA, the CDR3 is TGTGCCAGCTCACCGGGACCCGCATCCTACGAGCAGTACTTC. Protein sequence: CASSPGPASYEQYF.

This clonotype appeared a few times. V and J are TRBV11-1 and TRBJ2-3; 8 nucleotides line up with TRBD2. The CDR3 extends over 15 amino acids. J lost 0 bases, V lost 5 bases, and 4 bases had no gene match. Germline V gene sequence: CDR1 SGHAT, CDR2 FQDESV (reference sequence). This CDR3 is CASSPTSGSTDTQYF. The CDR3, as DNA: TGTGCCAGCAGCCCCACTAGCGGTAGCACAGATACGCAGTATTTT.

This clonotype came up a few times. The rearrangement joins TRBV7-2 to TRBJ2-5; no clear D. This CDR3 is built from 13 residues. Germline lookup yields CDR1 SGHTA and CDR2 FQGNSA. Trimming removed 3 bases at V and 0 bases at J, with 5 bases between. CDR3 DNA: TGTGCCAGCAGCTTGGTGTACCAAGAGACCCAGTACTTC. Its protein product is CASSLVYQETQYF.

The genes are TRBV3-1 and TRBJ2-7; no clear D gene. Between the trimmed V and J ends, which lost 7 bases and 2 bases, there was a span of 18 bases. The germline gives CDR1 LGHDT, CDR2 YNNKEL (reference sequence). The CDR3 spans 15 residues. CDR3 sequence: CASTKHVSWTYEQYF. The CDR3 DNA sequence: TGTGCCAGCACCAAGCACGTCTCTTGGACCTACGAGCAGTACTTC.